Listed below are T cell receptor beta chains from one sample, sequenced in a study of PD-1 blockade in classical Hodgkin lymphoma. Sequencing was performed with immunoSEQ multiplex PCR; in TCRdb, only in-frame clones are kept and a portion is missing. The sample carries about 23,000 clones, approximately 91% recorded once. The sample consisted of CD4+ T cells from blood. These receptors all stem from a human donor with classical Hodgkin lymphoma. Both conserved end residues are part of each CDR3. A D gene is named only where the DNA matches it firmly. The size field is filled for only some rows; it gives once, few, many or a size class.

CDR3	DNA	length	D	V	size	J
CASSMLANYGYTF	TGTGCCAGTAGCATGCTAGCTAACTATGGCTACACCTTC	13	NA	TRBV19	NA	TRBJ1-2
CASSRTGDGEAFF	TGTGCCAGCAGTAGAACAGGGGACGGAGAAGCTTTCTTT	13	TRBD1	TRBV6-5	NA	TRBJ1-1
CASSLARLNNSPLHF	TGCGCCAGCAGCTTGGCCCGGTTAAATAATTCACCCCTCCACTTT	15	NA	TRBV5-1	few	TRBJ1-6
CASSPAGDSGNTIYF	TGTGCCAGCAGCCCAGCCGGGGATTCTGGAAACACCATATATTTT	15	NA	TRBV5-4	NA	TRBJ1-3
CASSSLSGTRGSEQYF	TGTGCCAGCAGTTCGTTATCCGGGACTAGGGGGAGCGAGCAGTACTTC	16	TRBD2	TRBV6-5	NA	TRBJ2-7
CASSFSVGYQEQFF	TGTGCCAGCAGTTTCTCGGTCGGGTATCAGGAGCAGTTCTTC	14	NA	TRBV6-5	NA	TRBJ2-1
CSAKWTSVSNTEAFF	TGCAGCGCCAAATGGACCTCGGTGAGTAACACTGAAGCTTTCTTT	15	NA	TRBV29-1	NA	TRBJ1-1
CASSLGSLPEKLFF	TGTGCCAGCAGTTTAGGCTCGTTACCTGAAAAACTGTTTTTT	14	NA	TRBV28	NA	TRBJ1-4
CASSLTSESSYEQYF	TGTGCCAGCAGCTTGACGTCGGAGAGCTCCTACGAGCAGTACTTC	15	NA	TRBV5-5	NA	TRBJ2-7
CASSLKQGLSEAFF	TGTGCCAGCAGCTTGAAACAGGGCTTATCTGAAGCTTTCTTT	14	NA	TRBV5-6	NA	TRBJ1-1
CATRDSPSTDTQYF	TGTGCCACCCGGGACAGCCCTAGCACAGATACGCAGTATTTT	14	TRBD1	TRBV7-8	NA	TRBJ2-3
CASSVSRSSYEQYF	TGTGCCAGCAGTGTTTCCAGGAGCTCCTACGAGCAGTACTTC	14	NA	TRBV2	NA	TRBJ2-7
CASSRDGGNTIYF	TGCGCCAGCAGCCGGGATGGTGGAAACACCATATATTTT	13	NA	TRBV10-1	NA	TRBJ1-3
CASSLLAGDTGELFF	TGTGCCAGCAGCCTACTAGCGGGGGACACCGGGGAGCTGTTTTTT	15	TRBD2	TRBV9	NA	TRBJ2-2
CASSPYVWNSPYEQYF	TGCGCCAGCAGCCCCTACGTGTGGAATTCCCCCTACGAGCAGTACTTC	16	NA	TRBV4-3	NA	TRBJ2-7
CASSLNRGRIQETQYF	TGCGCCAGCAGTTTAAACCGGGGGAGGATTCAAGAGACCCAGTACTTC	16	NA	TRBV5-1	NA	TRBJ2-5
CASSPLRGANTGELFF	TGTGCCAGCAGCCCCCTCCGAGGCGCGAACACCGGGGAGCTGTTTTTT	16	NA	TRBV11-2	NA	TRBJ2-2
CASSLAGASNTEAFF	TGTGCCAGCAGCCTCGCAGGGGCCTCGAACACTGAAGCTTTCTTT	15	NA	TRBV2	NA	TRBJ1-1
CASSEREQDYTQYF	TGTGCCAGCAGTGAGCGGGAGCAAGATTATACGCAGTATTTT	14	TRBD2	TRBV2	NA	TRBJ2-3
CASGAQNNEQFF	TGTGCTAGTGGGGCCCAGAACAATGAGCAGTTCTTC	12	NA	TRBV12-5	NA	TRBJ2-1
CASSYRPTGGDGYTF	TGTGCCAGCAGTTACCGCCCTACAGGGGGCGATGGCTACACCTTC	15	TRBD1	TRBV6-5	NA	TRBJ1-2
CASSLLWTGTSTDTQYF	TGTGCCAGCAGCCTTCTTTGGACAGGGACTAGCACAGATACGCAGTATTTT	17	TRBD1	TRBV5-4	NA	TRBJ2-3
CASSPPGQILETQYF	TGTGCCAGCTCACCACCGGGTCAGATCTTGGAGACCCAGTACTTC	15	NA	TRBV18	NA	TRBJ2-5
CASGTGGYSNQPQHF	TGTGCCAGCGGGACGGGGGGGTATAGCAATCAGCCCCAGCATTTT	15	NA	TRBV28	NA	TRBJ1-5
CASSLGGDGYTF	TGTGCCAGCAGCTTGGGAGGGGACGGCTACACCTTC	12	NA	TRBV5-5	NA	TRBJ1-2
CASSYSMNTEAFF	TGTGCCAGCAGTTACTCCATGAACACTGAAGCTTTCTTT	13	NA	TRBV6-6	once	TRBJ1-1
CAFRQGINSPLHF	TGTGCCTTTCGACAGGGTATAAATTCACCCCTCCACTTT	13	TRBD1	TRBV30	NA	TRBJ1-6
CASSIYGDTQYF	TGTGCCAGCAGTATCTACGGAGATACGCAGTATTTT	12	NA	TRBV2	NA	TRBJ2-3
CSVGGVADRYEQYF	TGCAGCGTTGGAGGGGTGGCAGATCGCTACGAGCAGTACTTC	14	NA	TRBV29-1	NA	TRBJ2-7